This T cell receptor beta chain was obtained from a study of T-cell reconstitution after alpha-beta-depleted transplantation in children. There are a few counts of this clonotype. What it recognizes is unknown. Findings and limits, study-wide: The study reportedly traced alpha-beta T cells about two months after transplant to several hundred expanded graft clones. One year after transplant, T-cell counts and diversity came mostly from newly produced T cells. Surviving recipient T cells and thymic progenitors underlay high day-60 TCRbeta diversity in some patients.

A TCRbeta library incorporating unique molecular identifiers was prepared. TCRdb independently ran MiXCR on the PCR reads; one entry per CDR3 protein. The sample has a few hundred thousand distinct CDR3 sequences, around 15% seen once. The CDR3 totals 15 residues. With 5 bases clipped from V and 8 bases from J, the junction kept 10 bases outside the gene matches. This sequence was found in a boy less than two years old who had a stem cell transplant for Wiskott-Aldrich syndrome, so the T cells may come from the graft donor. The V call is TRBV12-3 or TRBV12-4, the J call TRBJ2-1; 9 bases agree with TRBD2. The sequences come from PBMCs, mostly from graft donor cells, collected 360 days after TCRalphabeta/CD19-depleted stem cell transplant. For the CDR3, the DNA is TGTGCCAGCAGTCCCCTAGCGGGAAGGTTCTATGAGCAGTTCTTC. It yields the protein CASSPLAGRFYEQFF.